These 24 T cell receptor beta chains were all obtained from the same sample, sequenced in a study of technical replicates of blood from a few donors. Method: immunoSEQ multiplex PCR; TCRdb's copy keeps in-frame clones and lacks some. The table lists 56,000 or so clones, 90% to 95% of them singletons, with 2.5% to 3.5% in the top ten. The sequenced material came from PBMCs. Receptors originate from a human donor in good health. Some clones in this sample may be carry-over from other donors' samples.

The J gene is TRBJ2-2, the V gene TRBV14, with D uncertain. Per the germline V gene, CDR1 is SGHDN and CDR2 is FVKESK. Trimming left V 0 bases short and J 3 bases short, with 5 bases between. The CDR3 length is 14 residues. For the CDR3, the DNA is TGTGCCAGCAGCCAAGAATATTACACCGGGGAGCTGTTTTTT. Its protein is CASSQEYYTGELFF. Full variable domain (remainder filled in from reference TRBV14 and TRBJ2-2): EAGVTQFPSHSVIEKGQTVTLRCDPISGHDNLYWYRRVMGKEIKFLLHFVKESKQDESGMPNNRFLAERTGGTYSTLKVQPAELEDSGVYFCASSQEYYTGELFFGEGSRLTVL.

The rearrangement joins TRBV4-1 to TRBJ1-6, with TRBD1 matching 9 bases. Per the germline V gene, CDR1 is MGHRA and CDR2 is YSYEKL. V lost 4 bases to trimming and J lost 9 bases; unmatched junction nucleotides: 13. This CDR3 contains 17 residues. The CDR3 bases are TGCGCCAGCAGCCTCGAAGGACAGGGGTTATCTTCTTCACCCCTCCACTTT. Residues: CASSLEGQGLSSSPLHF.

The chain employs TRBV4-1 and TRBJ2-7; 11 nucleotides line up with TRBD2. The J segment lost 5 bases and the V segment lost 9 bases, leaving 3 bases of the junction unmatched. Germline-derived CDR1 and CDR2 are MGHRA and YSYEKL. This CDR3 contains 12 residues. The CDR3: CARLAGVNEQYF. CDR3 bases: TGCGCCAGACTAGCGGGGGTGAACGAGCAGTACTTC.

CDR3 sequence: CASSPGGQRRGYTF. In DNA, the CDR3 is TGTGCCAGCAGCCCCGGCGGTCAGAGGCGTGGCTACACCTTC. V is TRBV5-6 and J is TRBJ1-2; D gene uncertain. V lost 4 bases to trimming and J lost 7 bases, with 17 bases between them. Germline CDR1 and CDR2: SGHDT and YYEEEE. CDR3 length: 14 residues.

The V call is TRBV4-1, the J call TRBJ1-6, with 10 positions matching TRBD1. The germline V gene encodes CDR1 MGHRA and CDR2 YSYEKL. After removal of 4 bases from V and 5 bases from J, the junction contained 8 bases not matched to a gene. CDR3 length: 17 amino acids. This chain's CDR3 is CASSLRDRGLNNSPLHF. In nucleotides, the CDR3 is TGCGCCAGCAGCCTCCGCGACAGGGGGCTGAATAATTCACCCCTCCACTTT.

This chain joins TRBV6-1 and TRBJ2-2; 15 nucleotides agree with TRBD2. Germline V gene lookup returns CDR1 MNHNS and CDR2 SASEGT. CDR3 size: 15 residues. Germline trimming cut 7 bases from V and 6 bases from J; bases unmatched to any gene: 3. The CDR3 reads CASTRTSGGAGELFF. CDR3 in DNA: TGTGCCAGCACCCGGACTAGCGGGGGGGCCGGGGAGCTGTTTTTT.

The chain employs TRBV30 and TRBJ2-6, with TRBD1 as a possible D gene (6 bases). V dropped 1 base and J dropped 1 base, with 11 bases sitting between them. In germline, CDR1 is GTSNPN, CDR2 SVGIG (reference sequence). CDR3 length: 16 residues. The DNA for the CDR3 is TGTGCCTGGAGTGGGGCAGGGGTTTCTGGGGCCAACGTCCTGACTTTC. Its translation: CAWSGAGVSGANVLTF.

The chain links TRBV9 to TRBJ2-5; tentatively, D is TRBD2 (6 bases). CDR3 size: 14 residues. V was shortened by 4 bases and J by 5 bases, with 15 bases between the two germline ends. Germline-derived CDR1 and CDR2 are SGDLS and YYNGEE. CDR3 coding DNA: TGTGCCAGCAGCCCCCGGGACTGGGGGGAGACCCAGTACTTC. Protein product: CASSPRDWGETQYF.

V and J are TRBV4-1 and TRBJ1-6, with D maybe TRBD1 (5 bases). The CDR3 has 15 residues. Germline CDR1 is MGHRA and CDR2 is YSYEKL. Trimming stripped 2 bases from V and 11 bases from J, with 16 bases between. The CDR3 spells CASSQLVGQGTPLHF. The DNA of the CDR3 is TGCGCCAGCAGCCAATTAGTCGGGCAGGGTACACCCCTCCACTTT.

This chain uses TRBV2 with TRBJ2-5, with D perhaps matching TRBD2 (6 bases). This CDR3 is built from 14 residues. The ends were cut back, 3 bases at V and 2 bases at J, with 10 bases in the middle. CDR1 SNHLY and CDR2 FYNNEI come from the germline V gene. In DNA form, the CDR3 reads TGTGCCAGCAGTGATGGCGGGGTACAAGAGACCCAGTACTTC. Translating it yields CASSDGGVQETQYF.

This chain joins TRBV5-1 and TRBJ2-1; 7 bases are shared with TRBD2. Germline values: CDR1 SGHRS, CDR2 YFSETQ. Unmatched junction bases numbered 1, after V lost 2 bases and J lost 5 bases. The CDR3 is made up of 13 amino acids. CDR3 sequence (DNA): TGCGCCAGCAGCTTCCGGGGGGACAATGAGCAGTTCTTC. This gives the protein CASSFRGDNEQFF. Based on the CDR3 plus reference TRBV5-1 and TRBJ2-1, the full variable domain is KAGVTQTPRYLIKTRGQQVTLSCSPISGHRSVSWYQQTPGQGLQFLFEYFSETQRNKGNFPGRFSGRQFSNSRSEMNVSTLELGDSALYLCASSFRGDNEQFFGPGTRLTVL.

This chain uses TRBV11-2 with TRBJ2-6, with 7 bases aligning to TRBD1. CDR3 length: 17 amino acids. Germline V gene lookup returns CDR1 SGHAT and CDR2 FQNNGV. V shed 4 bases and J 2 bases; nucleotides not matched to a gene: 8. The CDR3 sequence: CASSYPQTGTGANVLTF. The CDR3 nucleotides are TGTGCCAGCAGCTACCCCCAGACAGGGACTGGGGCCAACGTCCTGACTTTC. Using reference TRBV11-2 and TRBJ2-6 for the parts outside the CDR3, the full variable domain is EAGVAQSPRYKIIEKRQSVAFWCNPISGHATLYWYQQILGQGPKLLIQFQNNGVVDDSQLPKDRFSAERLKGVDSTLKIQPAKLEDSAVYLCASSYPQTGTGANVLTFGAGSRLTVL.

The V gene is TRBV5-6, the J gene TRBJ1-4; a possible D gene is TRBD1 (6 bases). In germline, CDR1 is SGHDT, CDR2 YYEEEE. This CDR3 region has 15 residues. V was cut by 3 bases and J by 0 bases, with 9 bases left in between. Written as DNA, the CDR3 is TGTGCCAGCAGCTCGACAGGTGCAACTAATGAAAAACTGTTTTTT. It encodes CASSSTGATNEKLFF.

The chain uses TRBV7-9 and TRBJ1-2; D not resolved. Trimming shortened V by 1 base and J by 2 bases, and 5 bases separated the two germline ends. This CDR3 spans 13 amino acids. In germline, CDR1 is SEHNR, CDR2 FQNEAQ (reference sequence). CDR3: CASSLGRNYGYTF. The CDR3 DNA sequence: TGTGCCAGCAGCTTAGGGAGAAACTATGGCTACACCTTC.

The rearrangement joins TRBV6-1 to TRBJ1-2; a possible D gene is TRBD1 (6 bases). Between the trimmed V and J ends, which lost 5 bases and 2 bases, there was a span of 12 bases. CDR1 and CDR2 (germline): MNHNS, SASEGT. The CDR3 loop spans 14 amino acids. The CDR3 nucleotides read TGTGCCAGCAGTAAACAGGGAACCAACTATGGCTACACCTTC. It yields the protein CASSKQGTNYGYTF.

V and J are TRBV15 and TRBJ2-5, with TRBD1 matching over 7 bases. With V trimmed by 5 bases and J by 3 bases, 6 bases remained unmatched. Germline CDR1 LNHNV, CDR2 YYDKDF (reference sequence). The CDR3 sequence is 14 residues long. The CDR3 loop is CATSGGQEKETQYF. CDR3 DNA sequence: TGTGCCACCAGCGGCGGACAGGAGAAAGAGACCCAGTACTTC.

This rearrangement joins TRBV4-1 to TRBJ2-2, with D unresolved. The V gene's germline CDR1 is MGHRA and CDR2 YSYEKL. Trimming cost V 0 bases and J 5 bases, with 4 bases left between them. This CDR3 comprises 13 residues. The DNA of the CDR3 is TGCGCCAGCAGCCAAGATAGTACCGGGGAGCTGTTTTTT. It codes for CASSQDSTGELFF.

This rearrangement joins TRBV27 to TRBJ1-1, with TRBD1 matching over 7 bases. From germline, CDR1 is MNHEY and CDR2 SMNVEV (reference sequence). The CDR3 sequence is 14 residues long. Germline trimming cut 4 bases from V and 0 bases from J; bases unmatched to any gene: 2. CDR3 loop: CASSWDRMNTEAFF. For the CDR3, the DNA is TGTGCCAGCAGTTGGGACAGAATGAACACTGAAGCTTTCTTT.

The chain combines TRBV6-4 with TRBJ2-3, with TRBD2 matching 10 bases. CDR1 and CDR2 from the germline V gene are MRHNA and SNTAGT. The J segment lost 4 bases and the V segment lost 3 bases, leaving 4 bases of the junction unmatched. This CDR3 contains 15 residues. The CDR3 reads CASSETSGISDTQYF. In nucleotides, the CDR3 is TGTGCCAGCAGTGAAACTAGCGGGATTTCAGATACGCAGTATTTT.

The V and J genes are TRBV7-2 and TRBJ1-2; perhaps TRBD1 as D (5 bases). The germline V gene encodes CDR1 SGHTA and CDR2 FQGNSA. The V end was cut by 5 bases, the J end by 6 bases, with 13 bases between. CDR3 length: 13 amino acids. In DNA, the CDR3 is TGTGCCAGCAGCCCCCAGGGCTTCCATGGCTACACCTTC. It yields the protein CASSPQGFHGYTF.

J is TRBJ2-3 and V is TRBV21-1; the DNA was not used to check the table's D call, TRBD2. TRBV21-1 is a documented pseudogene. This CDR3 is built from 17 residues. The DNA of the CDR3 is TGTGCCAGCCTCGGTGGCGGACTAGCGGGGTGCACAGATACGCAGTATTTT. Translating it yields CASLGGGLAGCTDTQYF.

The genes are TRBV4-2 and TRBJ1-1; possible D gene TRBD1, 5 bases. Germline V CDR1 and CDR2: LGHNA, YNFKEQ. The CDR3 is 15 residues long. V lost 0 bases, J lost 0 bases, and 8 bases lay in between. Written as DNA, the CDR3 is TGTGCCAGCAGCCAAGATACAGGTTTGAACACTGAAGCTTTCTTT. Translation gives CASSQDTGLNTEAFF.

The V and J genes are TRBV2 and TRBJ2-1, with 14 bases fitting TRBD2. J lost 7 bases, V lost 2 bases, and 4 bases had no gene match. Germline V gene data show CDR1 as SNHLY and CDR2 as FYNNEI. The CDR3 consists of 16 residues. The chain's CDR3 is CASSELTSGRANEQFF. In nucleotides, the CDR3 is TGTGCCAGCAGTGAACTGACTAGCGGGAGGGCTAATGAGCAGTTCTTC.

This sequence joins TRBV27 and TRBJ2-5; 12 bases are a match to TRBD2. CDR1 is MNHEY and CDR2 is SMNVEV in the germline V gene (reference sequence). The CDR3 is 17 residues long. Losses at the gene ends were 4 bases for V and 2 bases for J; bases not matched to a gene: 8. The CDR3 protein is CASSSPGLAGWQETQYF. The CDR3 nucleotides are TGTGCCAGCAGTTCGCCGGGACTAGCGGGCTGGCAAGAGACCCAGTACTTC.